The 5 T cell receptor beta chains below come from one sample, sequenced in a study of HIV-infected patients and healthy controls. TCRdb independently ran MiXCR on the 5' RACE reads; one entry per CDR3 protein. The sample has some 70,000 distinct CDR3 sequences; about 19% are singletons. Material: CD4+ T cells from blood. Receptors were obtained from a human donor in good health.

This sequence joins TRBV7-2 and TRBJ2-1, with 8 nucleotides matching TRBD2. The V and J ends lost 6 bases and 8 bases, in that order; junction bases with no gene match: 15. There are 16 residues in the CDR3. The germline CDR1 and CDR2 sequences are SGHTA and FQGNSA. Here the CDR3 DNA reads TGTGCCAGCAGGCCACGGGCGGGGGGCGGCTATCATGAGCAGTTCTTC. It codes for CASRPRAGGGYHEQFF.

In its sample, this clonotype was seen a few times. The chain combines TRBV30 with TRBJ2-7; 10 nucleotides match TRBD2. Germline V lookup: CDR1 GTSNPN, CDR2 SVGIG (reference sequence). This CDR3 has 21 residues. J gave up 0 bases and V 3 bases, and 23 bases lay outside the gene matches. For the CDR3, the DNA is TGTGCCTGGAGCGCCCTCTCTACTTGGACTAGCGGAGGCCCTAGCTCCTACGAGCAGTACTTC. Translation gives CAWSALSTWTSGGPSSYEQYF.

In its sample, this clonotype was seen a few times. The rearrangement uses TRBV5-6 and TRBJ2-5; TRBD2 aligns across 8 bases. This CDR3 contains 14 residues. The V gene end was trimmed by 4 bases and the J gene end by 4 bases; junction bases not matched to a gene: 6. Germline V gives CDR1 SGHDT, CDR2 YYEEEE. The CDR3 nucleotides are TGTGCCAGCAGCACGGGGGGGTGGTTAGAGACCCAGTACTTC. Translation: CASSTGGWLETQYF.

This clonotype has a handful of counts. In nucleotides, the CDR3 is TGTGCCAGCAGAGAGCCCGGAAACACCATATATTTT. Protein sequence: CASREPGNTIYF. The rearrangement uses TRBV6-5 and TRBJ1-3; no reliable D call. Germline assignment: CDR1 MNHEY and CDR2 SVGAGI. The CDR3 is 12 amino acids. Deletions cut 6 bases from V and 4 bases from J, with 7 bases between.

The rearrangement joins TRBV6-2 or TRBV6-3 to TRBJ1-5; a weak D match, TRBD1 (5 bases). Per germline, CDR1 MNHEY and CDR2 SVGEGT. The CDR3 length is 16 residues. The V end was cut by 6 bases, the J end by 6 bases, with 21 bases between. CDR3 DNA: TGTGCCAGCAGCCCCGCAGGAGGGGTATTAGTTCAGCCCCAGCATTTT. It codes for CASSPAGGVLVQPQHF.